A selection of T cell receptor beta chains follows, all from one sample in a study of tumor-infiltrating lymphocytes in primary liver carcinoma. TCRdb re-called the multiplex PCR reads through MiXCR, storing one row per CDR3 protein. The table records about 200,000 distinct CDR3 sequences, around 60% of them present only once. The specimen was peripheral blood. The receptors were sampled from a woman aged 55-75 years with primary liver carcinoma and hepatitis B virus infection. The CDR3 runs from the conserved cysteine through the conserved F or W. A D gene is named only where the DNA matches it firmly. Size tells how often a clone was seen (once, few, many) or the class of an expanded clone, and some rows leave it out.

>TRBD1|.|TRBV4-2|TRBJ2-7
CASNQEKGTVYNEQYF
TGTGCCAGCAACCAAGAAAAAGGGACAGTTTACAATGAGCAGTACTTC
>TRBD2|.|TRBV30|TRBJ2-3
CAWTQGRVPTDTQYF
TGTGCCTGGACCCAAGGGAGGGTACCCACAGATACGCAGTATTTT
>.|few|TRBV7-9|TRBJ1-1
CASTGTWNTEAFF
TGTGCCAGCACTGGGACCTGGAACACTGAAGCTTTCTTT
>.|.|TRBV6-4|TRBJ2-7
CASSLPELTDPYGEQYF
TGTGCCAGCAGTCTGCCTGAACTGACCGACCCCTATGGCGAGCAGTACTTC
>TRBD2|.|TRBV29-1|TRBJ2-1
CSVWEGGEQFF
TGCAGCGTGTGGGAGGGAGGGGAGCAATTCTTC
>TRBD1|.|TRBV6-5|TRBJ2-7
CASREGQTNEKYF
TGTGCCAGTCGCGAGGGACAGACAAACGAGAAGTACTTC
>TRBD1|.|TRBV28|TRBJ1-4
CAGMDRDNEKLFF
TGTGCCGGCATGGACAGGGATAATGAAAAACTGTTTTTT
>.|.|TRBV4-2|TRBJ2-3
CASASGLPSTDTQYF
TGTGCCAGCGCGAGCGGGCTCCCCAGCACAGATACGCAGTATTTT
>.|.|TRBV11-2|TRBJ1-2
CVGSPGAYYYGYTF
TGTGTCGGCAGCCCCGGGGCATATTACTATGGCTACACCTTC
>TRBD1|few|TRBV5-1|TRBJ2-1
CASSLGGTGGFREQFF
TGCGCCAGCAGCTTGGGCGGGACAGGGGGTTTTCGGGAGCAGTTCTTC
>.|.|TRBV11-3|TRBJ2-3
CASSFTGEIADTQYF
TGTGCCAGCAGCTTTACTGGGGAGATAGCAGATACGCAGTATTTT
>.|few|TRBV7-6|TRBJ2-3
CASSATPDTQYF
TGTGCCAGCAGCGCCACGCCAGATACGCAGTATTTT
>.|many|TRBV12-3/TRBV12-4|TRBJ1-5
CASSKVGEVSNQPQHF
TGTGCCAGCAGCAAAGTGGGGGAAGTCAGCAATCAGCCCCAGCATTTT
>.|.|TRBV6-5|TRBJ2-1
CGSSSGNEQFF
TGTGGTAGCAGTAGCGGCAATGAGCAGTTCTTC
>.|.|TRBV11-3|TRBJ1-1
CATTVGSLGTEAFF
TGTGCCACCACTGTCGGCAGTTTAGGGACTGAAGCTTTCTTT
>TRBD2|.|TRBV6-5|TRBJ2-7
CASNSHTSGEQYF
TGTGCCAGTAATTCCCACACTAGCGGCGAGCAGTACTTC
>TRBD1|.|TRBV11-2|TRBJ1-3
CAISTQTGDTIYF
TGTGCCATCAGCACGCAGACAGGGGACACCATATATTTT
>.|.|TRBV28|TRBJ2-1
CASSLLAEQFF
TGTGCCAGCAGTTTATTGGCTGAGCAGTTCTTC
>.|few|TRBV10-1|TRBJ2-3
CASSNGRGGFTDTQYF
TGCGCCAGCAGTAACGGCAGGGGAGGTTTCACAGATACGCAGTATTTT
>TRBD1|many|TRBV29-1|TRBJ2-7
CSVVMGRGHTYEQYF
TGCAGCGTTGTAATGGGCAGGGGGCATACCTACGAGCAGTACTTC
>.|.|TRBV29-1|TRBJ2-3
CSVEDSGKGTITDTQYF
TGCAGCGTTGAAGATTCCGGGAAGGGGACAATCACAGATACGCAATATTTT
>TRBD1|many|TRBV29-1|TRBJ2-7
CSVPQGAGEQYF
TGCAGCGTCCCCCAGGGGGCAGGGGAGCAGTACTTC
>.|.|TRBV11-2|TRBJ1-2
CVSSSDQGGYTF
TGTGTCAGCAGCTCCGACCAGGGTGGCTACACCTTC
>.|many|TRBV29-1|TRBJ1-1
CSVEKTLEAFF
TGCAGCGTTGAGAAAACCCTAGAAGCTTTCTTT
>TRBD1|medium-sized|TRBV11-2|TRBJ1-1
CASRPRTGPTEAFF
TGTGCCAGCAGACCGAGGACAGGGCCCACTGAAGCTTTCTTT
>.|few|TRBV28|TRBJ1-5
CASSWAQATIQPQHF
TGTGCCAGCAGTTGGGCCCAGGCGACCATCCAGCCCCAGCATTTT
>TRBD1|few|TRBV7-8|TRBJ1-3
CASRSTGTGNTIYF
TGTGCCAGCAGGTCGACAGGGACTGGAAACACCATATATTTT
>.|once|TRBV11-1|TRBJ2-1
CASSLAEKFSLNEQLF
TGTGCCAGCAGCTTAGCTGAGAAATTTTCCTTGAATGAGCAGCTCTTC
>.|.|TRBV29-1|TRBJ2-7
CSVKRPGGTWQNF
TGCAGTGTTAAACGTCCCGGAGGTACGTGGCAGAACTTC
>TRBD1|few|TRBV10-2|TRBJ1-2
CASSLGQAAYGYTF
TGCGCCAGCAGCTTAGGACAGGCCGCCTATGGCTACACCTTC
>.|few|TRBV6-6|TRBJ2-1
CASSYGRGPYNEQFF
TGTGCCAGCAGTTACGGGCGGGGCCCCTACAATGAGCAGTTCTTC
>.|many|TRBV6-1|TRBJ1-6
CASSERGRQGNSPLHF
TGTGCCAGCAGTGAAAGGGGACGGCAGGGAAATTCACCCCTCCACTTT
>TRBD2|.|TRBV29-1|TRBJ2-2
CRVEPHGGARNTGELFF
TGCCGCGTTGAACCGCACGGGGGGGCCCGGAACACCGGGGAGCTGTTTTTT
>TRBD1|.|TRBV28|TRBJ1-2
CASRDRGRSYGYTF
TGTGCCAGCAGAGACAGGGGACGGAGCTATGGCTACACCTTC
>TRBD1|.|TRBV5-1|TRBJ1-4
CASSFPTGVPNEKLFF
TGCGCCAGCAGCTTCCCGACAGGGGTCCCTAATGAAAAACTGTTTTTT
>TRBD2|.|TRBV7-9|TRBJ2-4
CASSLAWRGAKNIQYF
TGTGCCAGCAGCTTAGCTTGGCGGGGGGCCAAAAACATTCAGTACTTC
>.|.|TRBV7-8|TRBJ1-2
CASSLTAGTNYGYTF
TGTGCCAGCAGCTTAACGGCAGGAACTAACTATGGCTACACCTTC
>.|.|TRBV11-1|TRBJ2-3
CATSWDRTDTQYF
TGTGCTACCAGCTGGGACCGAACAGATACGCAGTATTTT
>.|.|TRBV11-2|TRBJ2-7
CASSRTYEQYF
TGTGCCAGCTCTAGGACCTACGAGCAGTACTTC
>.|.|TRBV12-3/TRBV12-4|TRBJ2-7
CASSFLTSEQYF
TGTGCCAGCAGTTTCCTGACCAGCGAGCAGTACTTC
>.|many|TRBV5-6|TRBJ2-7
CASSLRGTYEQYF
TGTGCCAGCAGCTTGCGAGGGACCTACGAGCAGTACTTC
>TRBD2|.|TRBV28|TRBJ2-5
CASNVVAGGPYQETQYF
TGTGCCAGCAACGTGGTAGCGGGAGGCCCGTACCAAGAGACCCAGTACTTC
>.|many|TRBV10-3|TRBJ2-3
CAISPFSGSTDTQYF
TGTGCCATCAGCCCCTTTTCTGGAAGTACAGATACGCAGTATTTT
>.|many|TRBV4-1|TRBJ2-7
CASSQDPTGRGYEQYF
TGCGCCAGCAGCCAAGATCCCACAGGGCGGGGGTACGAGCAGTACTTC
>.|.|TRBV11-3|TRBJ2-2
CASRGTRATRELFF
TGTGCAAGCAGGGGAACTAGGGCGACCAGGGAGCTGTTTTTT
>.|.|TRBV6-1|TRBJ2-5
CTSSEGSGVETQYF
TGTACAAGCAGTGAAGGGTCAGGGGTGGAGACCCAGTACTTC
>.|.|TRBV4-1|TRBJ1-5
CASSLSRGSNQPQHF
TGCGCCAGCAGTCTAAGTAGAGGTAGCAATCAGCCCCAGCATTTT
>TRBD2|.|TRBV7-8|TRBJ2-3
CASSLSTGLAAYF
TGTGCCAGCAGCTTATCGACGGGACTAGCGGCGTATTTT
>.|many|TRBV5-1|TRBJ1-1
CASSPTDQVNTEAFF
TGCGCCAGCAGCCCTACAGACCAAGTGAACACTGAAGCTTTCTTT
>.|.|TRBV11-2|TRBJ2-2
CASSPVGRGLVTGELLF
TGTGCCAGCAGCCCAGTAGGCAGGGGACTTGTTACCGGGGAGCTGCTTTTT
>.|many|TRBV5-4|TRBJ2-2
CASSSAARTGNTGELFF
TGTGCCAGCAGTTCGGCCGCGCGGACGGGGAACACCGGGGAGCTGTTTTTT
>.|.|TRBV11-1|TRBJ2-2
CASGLNINIGELFF
TGTGCCAGCGGCTTGAACATTAACATCGGGGAGCTGTTTTTT